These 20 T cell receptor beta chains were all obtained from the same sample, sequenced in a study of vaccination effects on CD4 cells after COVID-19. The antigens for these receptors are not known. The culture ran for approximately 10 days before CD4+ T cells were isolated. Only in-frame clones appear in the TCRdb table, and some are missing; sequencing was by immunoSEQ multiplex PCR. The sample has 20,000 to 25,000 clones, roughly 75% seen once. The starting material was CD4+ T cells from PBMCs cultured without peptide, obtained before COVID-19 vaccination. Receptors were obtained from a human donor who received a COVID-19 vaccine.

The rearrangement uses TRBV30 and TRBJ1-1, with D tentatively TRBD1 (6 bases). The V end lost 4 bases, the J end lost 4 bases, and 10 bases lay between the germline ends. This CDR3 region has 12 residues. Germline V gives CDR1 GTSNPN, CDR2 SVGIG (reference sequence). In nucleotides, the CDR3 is TGTGCCTGGAACAGGGTGGGCACTGAAGCTTTCTTT. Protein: CAWNRVGTEAFF.

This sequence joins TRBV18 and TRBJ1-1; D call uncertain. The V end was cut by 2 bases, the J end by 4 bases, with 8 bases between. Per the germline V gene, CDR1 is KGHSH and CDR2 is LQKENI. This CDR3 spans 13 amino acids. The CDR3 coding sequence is TGTGCCAGCTCACCAGCCCGGGGCACTGAAGCTTTCTTT. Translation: CASSPARGTEAFF.

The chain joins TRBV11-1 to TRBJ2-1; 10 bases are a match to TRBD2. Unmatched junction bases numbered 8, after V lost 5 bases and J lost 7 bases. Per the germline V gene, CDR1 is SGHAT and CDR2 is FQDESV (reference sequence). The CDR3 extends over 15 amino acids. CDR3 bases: TGTGCCAGCAGCGCGGCTAGCGGGAGTGGGAATGAGCAGTTCTTC. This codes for CASSAASGSGNEQFF.

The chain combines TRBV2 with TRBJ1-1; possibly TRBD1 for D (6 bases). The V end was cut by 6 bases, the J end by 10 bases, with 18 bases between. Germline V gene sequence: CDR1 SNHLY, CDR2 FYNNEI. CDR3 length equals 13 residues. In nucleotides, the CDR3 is TGTGCCAGCAGCCCCGGAGGGGGGGGCCTAGCTTTCTTT. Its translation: CASSPGGGGLAFF.

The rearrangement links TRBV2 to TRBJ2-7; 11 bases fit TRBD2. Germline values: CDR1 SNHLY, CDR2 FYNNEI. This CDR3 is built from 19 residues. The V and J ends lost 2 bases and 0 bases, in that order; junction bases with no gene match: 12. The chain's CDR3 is CASSEIPPTSGGPSYEQYF. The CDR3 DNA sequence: TGTGCCAGCAGTGAAATCCCGCCTACTAGCGGGGGACCCTCCTACGAGCAGTACTTC.

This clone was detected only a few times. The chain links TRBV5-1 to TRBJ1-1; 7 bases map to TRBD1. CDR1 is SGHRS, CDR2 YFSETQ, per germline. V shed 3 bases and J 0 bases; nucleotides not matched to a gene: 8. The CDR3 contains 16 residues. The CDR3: CASSSEGALMNTEAFF. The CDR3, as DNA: TGCGCCAGCAGCTCCGAGGGGGCCCTGATGAACACTGAAGCTTTCTTT. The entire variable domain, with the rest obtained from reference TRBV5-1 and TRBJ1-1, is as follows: KAGVTQTPRYLIKTRGQQVTLSCSPISGHRSVSWYQQTPGQGLQFLFEYFSETQRNKGNFPGRFSGRQFSNSRSEMNVSTLELGDSALYLCASSSEGALMNTEAFFGQGTRLTVV.

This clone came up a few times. CDR3 DNA: TGCGCCAGCAGCCGAGCTGAGAATTCACCCCTCCACTTT. Translation gives CASSRAENSPLHF. This chain links TRBV4-3 with TRBJ1-6; no reliable D call. The CDR3 spans 13 residues. Germline-derived CDR1 and CDR2 are LGHNA and YSLEER. V was trimmed by 4 bases and J by 7 bases, leaving 8 bases between them.

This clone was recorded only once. DNA of the CDR3: TGTGCCAGCAGGCAAGGGGGCTTCGAGCAGTACTTC. The encoded protein is CASRQGGFEQYF. The J gene is TRBJ2-7, the V gene TRBV6-1, with 7 bases that match TRBD1. The CDR3 spans 12 residues. The germline V gene has CDR1 MNHNS and CDR2 SASEGT. Losses at the gene ends were 6 bases for V and 6 bases for J; bases not matched to a gene: 5.

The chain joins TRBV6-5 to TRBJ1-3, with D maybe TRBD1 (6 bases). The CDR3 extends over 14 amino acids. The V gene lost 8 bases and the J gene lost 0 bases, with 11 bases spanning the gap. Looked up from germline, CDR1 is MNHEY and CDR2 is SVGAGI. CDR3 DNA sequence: TGTGCCAGCCAAACAGGGAACTCTGGAAACACCATATATTTT. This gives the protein CASQTGNSGNTIYF.

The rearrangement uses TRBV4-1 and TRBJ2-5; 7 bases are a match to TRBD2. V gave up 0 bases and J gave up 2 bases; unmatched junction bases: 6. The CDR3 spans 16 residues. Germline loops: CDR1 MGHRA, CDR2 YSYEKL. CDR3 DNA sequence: TGCGCCAGCAGCCAAGATCTGGGGGGGGGACAAGAGACCCAGTACTTC. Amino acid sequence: CASSQDLGGGQETQYF.

Here the CDR3 reads CTSSLTGPGLEYNEQFF. DNA of the CDR3: TGCACCAGCAGCCTTACAGGTCCGGGACTAGAGTACAATGAGCAGTTCTTC. The rearrangement links TRBV1 to TRBJ2-1; TRBD2, the table's D call, was not compared with the DNA. TRBV1 is a pseudogene. This CDR3 contains 17 residues.

The DNA for the CDR3 is TGCGCCAGCAGTCAGGGGGCCCCTTCGCGGGAGCAGTACTTC. Its translation: CASSQGAPSREQYF. V and J are TRBV5-1 and TRBJ2-7; 8 nucleotides agree with TRBD1. Losses at the gene ends were 5 bases for V and 7 bases for J; bases not matched to a gene: 11. The length of the CDR3 is 14 residues. Germline CDR1 reads SGHRS; CDR2 reads YFSETQ.

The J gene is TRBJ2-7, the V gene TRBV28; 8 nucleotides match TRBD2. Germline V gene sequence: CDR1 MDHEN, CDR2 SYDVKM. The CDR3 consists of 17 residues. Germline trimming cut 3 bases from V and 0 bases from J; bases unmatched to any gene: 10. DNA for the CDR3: TGTGCCAGCAGTTTCAGCCTACTAGCGGCAAGCTCCTACGAGCAGTACTTC. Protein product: CASSFSLLAASSYEQYF.

The CDR3 DNA reads as TGTGCCAGCAGCTTATCTGGACCCTTCTCTGGAAACACCATATATTTT. The encoded protein is CASSLSGPFSGNTIYF. This sequence joins TRBV7-2 and TRBJ1-3; no reliable D call. Germline assignment: CDR1 SGHTA and CDR2 FQGNSA. This CDR3 spans 16 amino acids. V was cut by 2 bases and J by 0 bases, with 11 bases left in between.

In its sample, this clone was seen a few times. The DNA of the CDR3 is TGTGCCACCAGTGATGCAGACAGGGGGGCAGAGACCCAGTACTTC. Protein sequence: CATSDADRGAETQYF. V and J are TRBV24-1 and TRBJ2-5; the match to TRBD1 covers 9 bases. With V trimmed by 3 bases and J by 4 bases, 5 bases remained unmatched. Germline CDR1 reads KGHDR; CDR2 reads SFDVKD. This CDR3 has 15 amino acids.

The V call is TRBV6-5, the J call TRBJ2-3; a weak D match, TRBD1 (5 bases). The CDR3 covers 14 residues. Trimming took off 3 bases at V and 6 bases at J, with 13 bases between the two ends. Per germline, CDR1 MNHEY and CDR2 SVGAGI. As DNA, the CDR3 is TGTGCCAGCAGTTATTCAGGGTTGGGGGATACGCAGTATTTT. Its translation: CASSYSGLGDTQYF.

CDR3 nucleotides: TGTGCCACCAGCAGAGAGCAGGGCCCGTATGGCTACACCTTC. Amino acids: CATSREQGPYGYTF. V is TRBV15 and J is TRBJ1-2; D may be TRBD1 (5 bases). The CDR3 length is 14 residues. The germline V gene has CDR1 LNHNV and CDR2 YYDKDF (reference sequence). V lost 0 bases, J lost 5 bases, and 10 bases lay in between.

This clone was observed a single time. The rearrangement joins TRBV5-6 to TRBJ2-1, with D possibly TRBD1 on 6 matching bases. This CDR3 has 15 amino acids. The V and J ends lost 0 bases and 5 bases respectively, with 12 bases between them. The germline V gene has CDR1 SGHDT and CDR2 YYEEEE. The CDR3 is CASSLGRGRHNEQFF. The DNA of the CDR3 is TGTGCCAGCAGCTTGGGCAGGGGTAGGCACAATGAGCAGTTCTTC.

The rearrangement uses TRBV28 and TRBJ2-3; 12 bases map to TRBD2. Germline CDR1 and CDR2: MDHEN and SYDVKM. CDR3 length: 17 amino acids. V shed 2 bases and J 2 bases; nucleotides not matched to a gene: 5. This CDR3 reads CASSLPTSGRLTDTQYF. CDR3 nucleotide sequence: TGTGCCAGCAGTTTACCTACTAGCGGGAGGCTCACAGATACGCAGTATTTT.

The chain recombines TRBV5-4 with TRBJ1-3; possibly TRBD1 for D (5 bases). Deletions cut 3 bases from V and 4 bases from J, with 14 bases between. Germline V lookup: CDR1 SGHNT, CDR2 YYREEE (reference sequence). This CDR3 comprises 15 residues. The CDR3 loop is CASSSAGTIGNTIYF. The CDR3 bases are TGTGCCAGCAGCTCCGCAGGGACGATCGGAAACACCATATATTTT.